This T cell receptor beta chain was sequenced for a study of PD-1 blockade in classical Hodgkin lymphoma. On the study more broadly: Intravenous nivolumab at 3 mg/kg was given to patients every 2 weeks.

Some clones are missing from TCRdb's copy, which holds only in-frame ones; the method was immunoSEQ multiplex PCR. The repertoire holds fewer than 95,000 clones, around 80% seen once, with approximately 15% in the top ten. Time point noted: cycle 4 day 1 (C4D1), after less than seven weeks of nivolumab. Relapse after autologous stem cell transplantation occurred in every patient, and brentuximab vedotin exposure varied. Broader study findings: Healthy donors were reported to have higher baseline TCR diversity than newly diagnosed patients. No one has yet defined what causes the repertoire differences, which may be disease activity or prior therapy.

The CDR3 has 13 residues. CDR1 and CDR2 (germline): ENHRY, SYGVKD. V was clipped by 8 bases and J by 9 bases, with 16 bases between them. With regard to this clone: The antigen remains undetermined.

This sample comprised peripheral blood mononuclear cells (PBMCs), obtained before the fourth cycle of nivolumab. The chain recombines TRBV10-3 with TRBJ2-2, with D unresolved. The clonotype was recovered from a human donor with classical Hodgkin lymphoma. CDR3: CAIQKANNRELFF. DNA for the CDR3: TGTGCCATCCAGAAGGCGAATAACCGGGAGCTGTTTTTT.